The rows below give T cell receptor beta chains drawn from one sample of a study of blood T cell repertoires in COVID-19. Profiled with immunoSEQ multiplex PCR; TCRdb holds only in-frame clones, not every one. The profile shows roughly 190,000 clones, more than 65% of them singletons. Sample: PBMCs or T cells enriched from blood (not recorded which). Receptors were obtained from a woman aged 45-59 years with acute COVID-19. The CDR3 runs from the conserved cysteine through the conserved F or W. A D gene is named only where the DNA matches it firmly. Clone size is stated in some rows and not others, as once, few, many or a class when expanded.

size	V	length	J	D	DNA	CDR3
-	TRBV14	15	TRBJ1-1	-	TGTGCCAGCAGCCAAGATTGGGGCCGGAACACTGAAGCTTTCTTT	CASSQDWGRNTEAFF
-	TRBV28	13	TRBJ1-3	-	TGTGCCAGCAGCGTTGGACGCGGGGACACCATATATTTT	CASSVGRGDTIYF
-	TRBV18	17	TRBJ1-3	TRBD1	TGTGCCAGCTCACCTCAAACCGGGACAGGGGCTGGAAACACCATATATTTT	CASSPQTGTGAGNTIYF
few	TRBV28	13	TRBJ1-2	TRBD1	TGTGCCAGCAGTTTTGGTAGGGGGCTAGGCTACACCTTC	CASSFGRGLGYTF
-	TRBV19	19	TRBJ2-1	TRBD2	TGTGCCAGTAGTCCATCCTCACTAGCGGGGGGGCATACTAACAATGAGCAGTTCTTC	CASSPSSLAGGHTNNEQFF
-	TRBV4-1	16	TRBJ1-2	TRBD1	TGCGCCAGCAGTCAACAAGACAGGGGAGCTAACTATGGCTACACCTTC	CASSQQDRGANYGYTF
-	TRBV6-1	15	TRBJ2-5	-	TGTGCCAGCAGTGAAGTGGTGCAGTACCAAGAGACCCAGTACTTC	CASSEVVQYQETQYF
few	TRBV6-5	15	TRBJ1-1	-	TGTGCCAGCAGCTCCCTCAGGCGGGTGAACACTGAAGCTTTCTTT	CASSSLRRVNTEAFF
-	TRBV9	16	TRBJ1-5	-	TGTGCCAGCAGCGTATATGGGAGGGGAGTGGCTCAGCCCCAGCATTTT	CASSVYGRGVAQPQHF
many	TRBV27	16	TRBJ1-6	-	TGTGCCAGCAGTTTATCCCCAGGGGCCGGTCAGCCACCCCTCCACTTT	CASSLSPGAGQPPLHF
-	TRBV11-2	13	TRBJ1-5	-	TGTGCCAGCAGCCCGTCAACAAATCAGCCCCAGCATTTT	CASSPSTNQPQHF
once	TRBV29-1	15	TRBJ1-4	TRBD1	TGCAGCGTTGAGGTTTTGGGGACAGCTAATGAAAAACTGTTTTTT	CSVEVLGTANEKLFF
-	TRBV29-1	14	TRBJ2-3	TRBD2	TGCAGCGCCGGACCGGGGACTAGGCCAGATACGCAGTATTTT	CSAGPGTRPDTQYF
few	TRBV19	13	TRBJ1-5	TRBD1	TGTGCCAGTAGTATGGACAGGGATCAGCCCCAGCATTTT	CASSMDRDQPQHF